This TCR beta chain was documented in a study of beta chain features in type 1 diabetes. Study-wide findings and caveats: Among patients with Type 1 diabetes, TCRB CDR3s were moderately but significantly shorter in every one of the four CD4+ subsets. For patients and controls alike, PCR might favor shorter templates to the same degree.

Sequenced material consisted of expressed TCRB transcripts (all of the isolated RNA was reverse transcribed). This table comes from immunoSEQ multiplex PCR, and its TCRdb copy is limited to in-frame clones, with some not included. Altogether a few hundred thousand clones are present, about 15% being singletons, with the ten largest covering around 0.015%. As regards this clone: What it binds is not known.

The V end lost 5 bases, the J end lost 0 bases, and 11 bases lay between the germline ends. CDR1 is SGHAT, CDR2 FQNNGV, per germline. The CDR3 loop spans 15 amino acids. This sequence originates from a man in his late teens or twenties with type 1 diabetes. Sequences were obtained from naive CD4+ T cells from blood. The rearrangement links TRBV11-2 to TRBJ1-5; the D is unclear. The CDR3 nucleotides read TGTGCCAGCAGCCCGTCGGACTATAGCAATCAGCCCCAGCATTTT. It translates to CASSPSDYSNQPQHF. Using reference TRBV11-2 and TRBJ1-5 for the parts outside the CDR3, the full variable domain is EAGVAQSPRYKIIEKRQSVAFWCNPISGHATLYWYQQILGQGPKLLIQFQNNGVVDDSQLPKDRFSAERLKGVDSTLKIQPAKLEDSAVYLCASSPSDYSNQPQHFGDGTRLSIL.